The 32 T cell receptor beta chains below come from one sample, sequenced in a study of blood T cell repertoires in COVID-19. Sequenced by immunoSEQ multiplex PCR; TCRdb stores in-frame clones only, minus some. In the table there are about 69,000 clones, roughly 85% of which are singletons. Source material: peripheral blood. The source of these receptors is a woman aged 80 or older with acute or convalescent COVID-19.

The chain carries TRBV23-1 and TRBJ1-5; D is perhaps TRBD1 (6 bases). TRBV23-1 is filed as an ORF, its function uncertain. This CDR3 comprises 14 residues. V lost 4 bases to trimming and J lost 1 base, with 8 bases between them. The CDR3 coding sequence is TGCGCCAGCAGTCGCACAGGGAGCAATCAGCCCCAGCATTTT. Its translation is CASSRTGSNQPQHF.

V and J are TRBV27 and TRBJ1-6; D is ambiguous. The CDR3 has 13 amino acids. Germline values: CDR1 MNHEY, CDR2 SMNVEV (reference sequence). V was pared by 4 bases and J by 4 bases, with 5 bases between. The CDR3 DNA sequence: TGTGCCAGCAGTTCGGGTTATAATTCACCCCTCCACTTT. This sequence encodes CASSSGYNSPLHF.

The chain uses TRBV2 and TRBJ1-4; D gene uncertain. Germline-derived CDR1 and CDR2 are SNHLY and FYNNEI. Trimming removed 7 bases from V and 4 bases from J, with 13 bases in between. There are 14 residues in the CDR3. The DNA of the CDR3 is TGTGCCAGCACCGGAGGGAGACTTAATGAAAAACTGTTTTTT. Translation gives CASTGGRLNEKLFF.

The CDR3 nucleotides read TGCGCCAGCAGCCAGGACTTCGCGGGGGGGCAGGAAGATACGCAGTATTTT. As protein: CASSQDFAGGQEDTQYF. The chain uses TRBV4-1 and TRBJ2-3, with 9 bases fitting TRBD2. Trimming took 3 bases from V and 5 from J; bases not matched to a gene: 12. The CDR3 covers 17 residues. Per germline, CDR1 MGHRA and CDR2 YSYEKL.

CDR3 residues: CSAGFRDPAYNEQFF. The CDR3 bases are TGCAGCGCCGGGTTCCGGGATCCCGCCTACAATGAGCAGTTCTTC. V usage is TRBV29-1 and J usage is TRBJ2-1, with D possibly matching TRBD2 (5 bases). This CDR3 spans 15 amino acids. CDR1 is SQVTM, CDR2 ANQGSEA, per germline. Between the trimmed V and J ends, which lost 7 bases and 2 bases, there was a span of 18 bases.

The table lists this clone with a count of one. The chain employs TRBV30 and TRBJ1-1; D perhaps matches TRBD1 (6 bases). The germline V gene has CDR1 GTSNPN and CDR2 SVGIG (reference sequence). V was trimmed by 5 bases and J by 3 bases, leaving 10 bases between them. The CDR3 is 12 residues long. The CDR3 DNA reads TGTGCCTGGCACACAGGGTACACTGAAGCTTTCTTT. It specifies CAWHTGYTEAFF.

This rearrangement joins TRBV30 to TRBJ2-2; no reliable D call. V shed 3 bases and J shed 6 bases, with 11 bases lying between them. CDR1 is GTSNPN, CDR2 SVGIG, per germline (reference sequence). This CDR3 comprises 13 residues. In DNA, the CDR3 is TGTGCCTGGAGGAGAGGTCTTGCCGGGGAGCTGTTTTTT. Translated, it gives CAWRRGLAGELFF.

Written as DNA, the CDR3 is TGTGCCAGCAGTTCACCTCCGGGACAGGGACCGCCAGCAGATAGCAATCAGCCCCAGCATTTT. It specifies CASSSPPGQGPPADSNQPQHF. The V and J genes are TRBV6-2 or TRBV6-3 and TRBJ1-5, with 9 bases that match TRBD1. The CDR3 loop spans 21 amino acids. The J segment lost 0 bases and the V segment lost 4 bases, leaving 19 bases of the junction unmatched. Germline lookup yields CDR1 MNHEY and CDR2 SVGEGT.

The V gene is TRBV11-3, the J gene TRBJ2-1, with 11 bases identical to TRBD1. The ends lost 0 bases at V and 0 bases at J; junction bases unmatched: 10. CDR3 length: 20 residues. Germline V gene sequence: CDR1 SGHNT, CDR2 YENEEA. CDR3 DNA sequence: TGTGCCAGCAGCTTAGAATCCGGGACAGGGGGATACTTCTCCTACAATGAGCAGTTCTTC. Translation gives CASSLESGTGGYFSYNEQFF. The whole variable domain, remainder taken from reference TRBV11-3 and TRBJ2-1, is EAGVVQSPRYKIIEKKQPVAFWCNPISGHNTLYWYLQNLGQGPELLIRYENEEAVDDSQLPKDRFSAERLKGVDSTLKIQPAELGDSAVYLCASSLESGTGGYFSYNEQFFGPGTRLTVL.

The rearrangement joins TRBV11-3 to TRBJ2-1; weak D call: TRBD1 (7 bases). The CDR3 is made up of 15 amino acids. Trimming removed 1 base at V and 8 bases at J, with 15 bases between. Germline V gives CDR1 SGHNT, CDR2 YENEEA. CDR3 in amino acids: CASSLGQGGEDEQFF. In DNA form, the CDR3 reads TGTGCCAGCAGCTTAGGGCAGGGGGGTGAGGATGAGCAGTTCTTC.

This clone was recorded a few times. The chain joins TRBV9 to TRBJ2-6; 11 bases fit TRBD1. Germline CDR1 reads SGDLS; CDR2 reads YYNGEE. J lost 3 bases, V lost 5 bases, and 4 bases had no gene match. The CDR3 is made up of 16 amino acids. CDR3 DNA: TGTGCCAGCAGGGGACAGGGGGTTTTTGGGGCCAACGTCCTGACTTTC. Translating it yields CASRGQGVFGANVLTF.

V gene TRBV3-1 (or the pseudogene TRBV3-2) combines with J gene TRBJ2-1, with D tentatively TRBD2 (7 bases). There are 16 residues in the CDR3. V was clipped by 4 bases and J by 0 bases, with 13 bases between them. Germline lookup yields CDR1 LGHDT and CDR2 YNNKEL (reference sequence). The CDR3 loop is CASSPRGGSSYNEQFF. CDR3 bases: TGTGCCAGCAGCCCCCGCGGGGGCTCCTCCTACAATGAGCAGTTCTTC.

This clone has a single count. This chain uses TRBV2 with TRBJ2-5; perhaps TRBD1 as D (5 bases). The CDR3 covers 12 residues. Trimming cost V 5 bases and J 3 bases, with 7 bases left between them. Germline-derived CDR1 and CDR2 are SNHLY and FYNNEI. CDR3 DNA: TGTGCCAGCAGTTGGGGCGAAGAGACCCAGTACTTC. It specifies CASSWGEETQYF.

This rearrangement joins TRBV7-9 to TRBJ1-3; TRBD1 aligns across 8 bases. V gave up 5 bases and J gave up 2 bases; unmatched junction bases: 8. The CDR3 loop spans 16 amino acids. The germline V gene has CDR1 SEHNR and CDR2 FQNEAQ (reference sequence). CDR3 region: CASSPRTGITGNTIYF. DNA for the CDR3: TGTGCCAGCAGCCCTCGGACAGGGATTACTGGAAACACCATATATTTT. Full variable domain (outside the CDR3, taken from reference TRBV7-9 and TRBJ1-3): DTGVSQNPRHKITKRGQNVTFRCDPISEHNRLYWYRQTLGQGPEFLTYFQNEAQLEKSRLLSDRFSAERPKGSFSTLEIQRTEQGDSAMYLCASSPRTGITGNTIYFGEGSWLTVV.

The CDR3 loop reads CASSLSGQGPHTDTQYF. The CDR3 DNA reads as TGTGCCAGCAGTTTATCTGGGCAGGGTCCCCACACAGATACGCAGTATTTT. The chain joins TRBV27 to TRBJ2-3; tentatively, D is TRBD1 (5 bases). The length of the CDR3 is 17 residues. Germline V lookup: CDR1 MNHEY, CDR2 SMNVEV (reference sequence). With 0 bases removed from V and 2 bases from J, the gap between germline ends came to 15 bases.

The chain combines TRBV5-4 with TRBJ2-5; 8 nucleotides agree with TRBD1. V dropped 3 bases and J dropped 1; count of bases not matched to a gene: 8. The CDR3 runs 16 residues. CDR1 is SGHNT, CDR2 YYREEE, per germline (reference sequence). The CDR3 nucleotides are TGTGCCAGCAGCTCTTGGGGCAGGGGGCCCCAAGAGACCCAGTACTTC. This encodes CASSSWGRGPQETQYF.

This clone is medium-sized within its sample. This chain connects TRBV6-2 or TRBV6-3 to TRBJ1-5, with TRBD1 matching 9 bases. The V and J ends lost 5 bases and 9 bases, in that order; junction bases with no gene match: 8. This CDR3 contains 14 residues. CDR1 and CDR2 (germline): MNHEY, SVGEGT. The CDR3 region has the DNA TGTGCCAGCAGTCCGGGACAGGGTTCTGGGCCCCAGCATTTT. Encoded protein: CASSPGQGSGPQHF.

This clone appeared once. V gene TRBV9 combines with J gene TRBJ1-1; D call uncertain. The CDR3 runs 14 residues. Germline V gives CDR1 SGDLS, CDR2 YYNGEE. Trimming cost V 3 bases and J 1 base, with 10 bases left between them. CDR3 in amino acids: CASSARGGNTEAFF. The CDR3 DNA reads TGTGCCAGCAGCGCCCGGGGAGGGAACACTGAAGCTTTCTTT.

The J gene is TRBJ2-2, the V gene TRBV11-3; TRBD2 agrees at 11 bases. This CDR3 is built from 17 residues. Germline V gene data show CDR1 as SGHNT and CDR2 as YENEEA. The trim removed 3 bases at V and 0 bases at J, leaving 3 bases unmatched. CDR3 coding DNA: TGTGCCAGCAGCTTTCTAGCGGGGGGTTCGAACACCGGGGAGCTGTTTTTT. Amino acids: CASSFLAGGSNTGELFF.

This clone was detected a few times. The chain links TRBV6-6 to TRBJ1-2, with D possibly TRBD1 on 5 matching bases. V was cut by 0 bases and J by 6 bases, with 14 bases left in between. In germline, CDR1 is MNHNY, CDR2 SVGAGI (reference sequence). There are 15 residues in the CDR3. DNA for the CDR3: TGTGCCAGCAGTTACTCTCAGGGCGCGGTAAATGGCTACACCTTC. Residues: CASSYSQGAVNGYTF.

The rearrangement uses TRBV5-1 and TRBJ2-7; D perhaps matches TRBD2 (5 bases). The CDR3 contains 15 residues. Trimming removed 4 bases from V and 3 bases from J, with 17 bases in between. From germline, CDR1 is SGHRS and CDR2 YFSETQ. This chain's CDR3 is CASSMGPAESYEQYF. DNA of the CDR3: TGCGCCAGCAGCATGGGTCCAGCGGAAAGCTACGAGCAGTACTTC.

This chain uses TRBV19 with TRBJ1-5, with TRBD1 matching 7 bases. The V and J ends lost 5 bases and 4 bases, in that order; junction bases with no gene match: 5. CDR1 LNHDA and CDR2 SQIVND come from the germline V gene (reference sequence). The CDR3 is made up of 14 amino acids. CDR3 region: CASSSTTGNQPQHF. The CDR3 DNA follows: TGTGCCAGTAGTTCTACGACAGGGAATCAGCCCCAGCATTTT. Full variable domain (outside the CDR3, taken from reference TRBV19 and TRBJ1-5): DGGITQSPKYLFRKEGQNVTLSCEQNLNHDAMYWYRQDPGQGLRLIYYSQIVNDFQKGDIAEGYSVSREKKESFPLTVTSAQKNPTAFYLCASSSTTGNQPQHFGDGTRLSIL.

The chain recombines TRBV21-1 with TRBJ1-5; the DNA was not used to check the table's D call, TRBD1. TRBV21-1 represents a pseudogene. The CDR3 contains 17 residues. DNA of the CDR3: TGTGCCAGCAGCAAAGTTACAGGGGAATATAGCAATCAGCCCCAGCATTTT. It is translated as CASSKVTGEYSNQPQHF.

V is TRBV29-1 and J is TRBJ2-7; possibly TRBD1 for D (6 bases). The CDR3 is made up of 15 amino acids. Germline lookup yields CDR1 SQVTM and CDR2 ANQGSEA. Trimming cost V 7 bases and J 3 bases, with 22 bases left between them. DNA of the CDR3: TGCAGCGACCAGACAGGTTCCTTAACGCTCTACGAGCAGTACTTC. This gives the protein CSDQTGSLTLYEQYF.

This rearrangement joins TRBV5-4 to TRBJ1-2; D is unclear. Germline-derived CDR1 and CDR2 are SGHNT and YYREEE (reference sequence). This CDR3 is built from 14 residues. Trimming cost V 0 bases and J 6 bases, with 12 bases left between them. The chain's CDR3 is CASSLVGRTDGYTF. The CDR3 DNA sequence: TGTGCCAGCAGCTTGGTGGGGAGAACGGATGGCTACACCTTC. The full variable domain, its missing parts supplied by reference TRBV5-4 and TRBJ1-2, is ETGVTQSPTHLIKTRGQQVTLRCSSQSGHNTVSWYQQALGQGPQFIFQYYREEENGRGNFPPRFSGLQFPNYSSELNVNALELDDSALYLCASSLVGRTDGYTFGSGTRLTVV.

The CDR3 region is CASSLALGLAGQQETQYF. The CDR3 nucleotides read TGTGCCAGCAGCTTGGCCCTGGGACTAGCGGGCCAGCAAGAGACCCAGTACTTC. This sequence joins TRBV5-6 and TRBJ2-5; TRBD2 aligns across 12 bases. This CDR3 is built from 18 residues. The V gene's germline CDR1 is SGHDT and CDR2 YYEEEE. J gave up 2 bases and V 0 bases, and 8 bases lay outside the gene matches.

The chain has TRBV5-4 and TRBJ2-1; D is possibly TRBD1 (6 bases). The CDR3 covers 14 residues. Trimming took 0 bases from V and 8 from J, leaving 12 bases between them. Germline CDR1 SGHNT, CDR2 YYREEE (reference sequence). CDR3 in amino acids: CASSLVGRGDEQFF. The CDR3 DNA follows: TGTGCCAGCAGCTTGGTAGGCAGGGGCGATGAGCAGTTCTTC.

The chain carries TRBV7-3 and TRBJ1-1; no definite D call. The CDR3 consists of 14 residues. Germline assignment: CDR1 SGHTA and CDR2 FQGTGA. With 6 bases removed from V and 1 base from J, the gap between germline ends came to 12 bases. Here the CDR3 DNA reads TGTGCCAGCAGTCAAGGGAGTTCGAACACTGAAGCTTTCTTT. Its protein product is CASSQGSSNTEAFF.

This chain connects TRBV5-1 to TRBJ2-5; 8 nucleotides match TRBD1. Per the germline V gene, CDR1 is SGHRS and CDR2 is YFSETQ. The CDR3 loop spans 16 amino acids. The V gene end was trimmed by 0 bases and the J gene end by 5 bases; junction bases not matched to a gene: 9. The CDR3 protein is CASSLEGQGAVETQYF. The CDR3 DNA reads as TGCGCCAGCAGCTTGGAGGGTCAGGGGGCAGTGGAGACCCAGTACTTC.

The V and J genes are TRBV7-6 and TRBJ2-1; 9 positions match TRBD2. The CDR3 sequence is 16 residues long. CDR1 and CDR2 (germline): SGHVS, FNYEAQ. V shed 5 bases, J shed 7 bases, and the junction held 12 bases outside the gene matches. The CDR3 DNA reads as TGTGCCAGCAGCATTTCGGGGCTAGCGGGGCATAATGAGCAGTTCTTC. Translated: CASSISGLAGHNEQFF.

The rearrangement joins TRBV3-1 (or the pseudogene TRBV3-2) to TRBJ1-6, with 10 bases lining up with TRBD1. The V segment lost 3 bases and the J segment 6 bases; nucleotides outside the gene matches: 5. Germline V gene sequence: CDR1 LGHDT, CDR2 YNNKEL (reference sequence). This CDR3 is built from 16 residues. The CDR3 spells CASSQTRDRGNSPLHF. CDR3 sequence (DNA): TGTGCCAGCAGCCAGACCCGGGACAGGGGTAATTCACCCCTCCACTTT.

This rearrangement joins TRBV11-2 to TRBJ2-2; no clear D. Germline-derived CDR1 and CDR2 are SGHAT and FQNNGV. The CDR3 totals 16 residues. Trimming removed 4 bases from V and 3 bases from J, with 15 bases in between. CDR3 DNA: TGTGCCAGCAGCTCGCTACTCGCCGGTTACACCGGGGAGCTGTTTTTT. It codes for CASSSLLAGYTGELFF.